This T cell receptor (beta chain) stems from a study of blood T cell repertoires in COVID-19 (dated by TCRdb to the early 2020s). With regard to the full study: The collaborator samples originated in the United States, Italy and Spain and spanned the acute and convalescent phases of COVID-19. Deeply sampled blood TCRbeta repertoires from subjects exposed to, actively infected with, or recovered from COVID-19 were included in the dataset. The material from the prospective study consisted of cDNA or gDNA derived from T cells, B-cell-depleted T cells, or PBMCs. Nearly every sample came with metadata listing a de-identified subject ID, COVID-19 status, age in years and sex. The samples were drawn from two sources: the first 160 participants of the ongoing ImmuneRACE study, and fewer than 1,500 subjects contributed by 6 global collaborators. A freely available public database, intended as a resource for researchers studying the immune response to SARS-CoV-2, is where the repertoires were released. Where available, HLA class I and class II types were taken from metadata supplied by the sample provider and were not determined by assay-based typing. Beyond this particular receptor, the publication reports: The quantity of clinical and demographic metadata differed by source and by participant and was supplied without curation.

One collaborating source in Seattle enrolled patients while the patients were actively infected and followed the patients over time throughout the course of disease. Each collaborating institution followed its own protocols to collect whole blood in K2EDTA tubes. For TCRbeta analysis, collaborators shipped samples as frozen whole blood, isolated PBMCs, or DNA extracted from either of those sample types. Relative to germline, V is 1 base shorter and J is 4 bases shorter, with 11 bases between their ends. The CDR3 covers 14 residues, taking in both the cysteine and the phenylalanine. Kept here is only the CDR3 DNA, which spans 42 bases and is read in frame from base 1. CDR1 SGHAT and CDR2 FQDESV were looked up in the germline V gene (reference sequence). About this clone: What antigen it recognizes has not been identified. No base-level quality is on record; no much larger clone is a single base apart.

TCRbeta CDR3 regions were amplified from genomic DNA using the immunoSEQ Assay, a bias-controlled multiplex PCR. Regarding the original processing steps: Nucleated cell counts per sample were estimated from amplification of reference gene primers within the assay. Sequence reads were collapsed and filtered to measure the absolute abundance of every unique TCRbeta CDR3 rearrangement. For each sample, productive Simpson clonality was calculated by taking the square root of Simpson's diversity index across productive rearrangements. TCRdb carries this immuneACCESS record with in-frame sequences only. Its versions omit some clonotypes, under half of them owing to an unresolved V gene in the studies checked, with the rest unexplained. V, J and clone size reflect that table, while D and trimming were determined from the DNA. The table for this sample lists roughly 310,000 clones; approximately 87% of them were counted only once. The top ten constitute less than 3.5% of the sample.

This clonotype originated in a woman aged 25 to 45 with COVID-19, enrolled during active disease. The rearranged segments are TRBV11-1 and TRBJ2-7; 6 matching bases give a weak D call of TRBD2. The sequencing sample was made of peripheral blood. The CDR3 has the sequence CASSLGRERYEQYF. The nucleotide sequence reads TGTGCCAGCAGCTTAGGCCGGGAGCGGTACGAGCAGTACTTC.